Listed below are T cell receptor beta chains from one sample, sequenced in a study of ipilimumab plus nivolumab after autologous stem cell transplantation. Sequenced by immunoSEQ multiplex PCR; TCRdb stores in-frame clones only, minus some. The table lists around 21,000 clones, around 80% of them singletons, with roughly 7.5% in the top ten. Sequencing was performed on PBMCs, taken in a trial of ipilimumab plus nivolumab as post-transplant consolidation. These receptors all come from a male donor with diffuse large B-cell lymphoma. Both conserved end residues are part of each CDR3. The order of the fields is J gene, V gene, clone size, D gene, CDR3 protein, CDR3 DNA. D genes are given only for firm matches. Size is omitted from some rows. Given values are once, few, many or a class for expanded clones.

TRBJ2-7,TRBV2,-,-,CASSGDRRPDEQYF,TGTGCCAGCAGTGGAGACCGGCGCCCTGACGAGCAGTACTTC
TRBJ2-7,TRBV10-3,-,TRBD2,CAISRTSGGASSYEQYF,TGTGCCATCAGTCGGACTAGCGGGGGGGCCTCCTCCTACGAGCAGTACTTC
TRBJ2-3,TRBV9,-,TRBD2,CASSVAETSGGTQYF,TGTGCCAGCAGCGTAGCTGAGACTAGCGGGGGTACGCAGTATTTT
TRBJ2-7,TRBV2,-,TRBD1,CASGMWGQGSEQYF,TGTGCCAGCGGAATGTGGGGACAGGGGTCCGAGCAGTACTTC
TRBJ1-1,TRBV27,-,TRBD1,CASSLFQGGGTEAFF,TGTGCCAGCAGTTTATTTCAGGGGGGTGGCACTGAAGCTTTCTTT
TRBJ2-7,TRBV5-6,once,TRBD2,CASSLAKTSGGLLEQYF,TGTGCCAGCAGCTTGGCCAAGACTAGCGGGGGACTACTGGAGCAGTACTTC
TRBJ1-2,TRBV9,few,-,CASIQVRGNYGYTF,TGTGCCAGCATACAGGTTAGGGGTAACTATGGCTACACCTTC
TRBJ1-5,TRBV5-4,-,-,CASSSDPAGNQPQHF,TGTGCCAGCAGCTCCGATCCGGCGGGCAATCAGCCCCAGCATTTT
TRBJ2-7,TRBV7-9,-,TRBD2,CASSSYSGGGYEQYF,TGTGCCAGCAGCTCTTATAGCGGGGGAGGTTACGAGCAGTACTTC
TRBJ1-2,TRBV25-1,-,-,CVSSEGEGPGYTF,TGTGTCAGCAGTGAGGGGGAAGGGCCAGGCTACACCTTC
TRBJ2-2,TRBV29-1,-,-,CSVDGVAGNTGELFF,TGCAGCGTAGACGGAGTGGCGGGTAACACCGGGGAGCTGTTTTTT
TRBJ2-5,TRBV9,-,-,CASSGMASGQETQYF,TGTGCCAGCAGCGGGATGGCCAGCGGGCAAGAGACCCAGTACTTC
TRBJ2-7,TRBV5-4,-,-,CASSHDSYEQYF,TGTGCCAGCAGCCACGACTCCTACGAGCAGTACTTC
TRBJ2-2,TRBV5-6,-,TRBD1,CASSPGTGLSTGELFF,TGTGCCAGCAGCCCCGGGACAGGGTTGAGCACCGGGGAGCTGTTTTTT
TRBJ1-4,TRBV7-9,-,-,CASSARQREGEKLFF,TGTGCCAGCAGCGCCCGACAGCGAGAGGGTGAAAAACTGTTTTTT
TRBJ1-1,TRBV4-2,-,TRBD1,CASCDDRGDTEAFF,TGTGCCAGCTGCGATGACAGGGGGGACACTGAAGCTTTCTTT
TRBJ2-3,TRBV6-1,-,-,CASSAGRVGEDTQYF,TGTGCCAGCAGTGCGGGCAGGGTTGGGGAAGATACGCAGTATTTT
TRBJ2-6,TRBV19,-,TRBD1,CASSRTGNSGANVLTF,TGTGCCAGTAGTCGGACAGGGAATTCTGGGGCCAACGTCCTGACTTTC
TRBJ1-1,TRBV19,-,-,CASSTTAGLKAFF,TGTGCCAGTAGCACCACCGCAGGATTGAAAGCTTTCTTT
TRBJ2-3,TRBV29-1,once,-,CSVESAGTQYF,TGCAGCGTTGAATCGGCCGGTACGCAGTATTTT